This TCR beta chain was obtained from a study of control samples from healthy donors and cancer patients. Method: immunoSEQ multiplex PCR; TCRdb's copy keeps in-frame clones and lacks some. The data hold approximately 100,000 clones, with around 90% observed a single time. This CDR3 region has 15 residues. Trimming removed 1 base from V and 5 bases from J, with 14 bases in between. CDR1 is SEHNR, CDR2 FQNEAQ, per germline (reference sequence). V usage is TRBV7-9 and J usage is TRBJ1-1; tentative D call: TRBD1 (6 bases). Sequencing was performed on blood. The clonotype was recovered from a man aged 25-40 years in good health. The CDR3 here is CASSLVVSGETEAFF. The CDR3, as DNA: TGTGCCAGCAGCTTAGTAGTGTCAGGGGAGACTGAAGCTTTCTTT. The full variable domain, completed using reference TRBV7-9 and TRBJ1-1, is DTGVSQNPRHKITKRGQNVTFRCDPISEHNRLYWYRQTLGQGPEFLTYFQNEAQLEKSRLLSDRFSAERPKGSFSTLEIQRTEQGDSAMYLCASSLVVSGETEAFFGQGTRLTVV.